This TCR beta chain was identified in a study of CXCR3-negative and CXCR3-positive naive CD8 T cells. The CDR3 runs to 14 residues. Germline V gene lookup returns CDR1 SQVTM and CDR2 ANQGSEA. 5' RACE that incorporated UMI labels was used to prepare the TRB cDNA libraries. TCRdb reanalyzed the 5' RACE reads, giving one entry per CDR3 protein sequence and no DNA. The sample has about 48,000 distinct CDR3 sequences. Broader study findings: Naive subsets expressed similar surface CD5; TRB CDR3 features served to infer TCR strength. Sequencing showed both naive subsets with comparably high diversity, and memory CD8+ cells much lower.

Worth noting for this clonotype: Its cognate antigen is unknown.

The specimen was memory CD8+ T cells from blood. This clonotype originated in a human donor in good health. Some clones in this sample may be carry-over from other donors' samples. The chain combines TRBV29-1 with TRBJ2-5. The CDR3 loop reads CSVELWTDQETQYF.